This is a list of T cell receptor beta chains from one sample in a study of shared clonotypes between healthy human individuals. Here immunoSEQ multiplex PCR was the method, and the copy in TCRdb shows in-frame clones only, minus some. This table holds approximately 740,000 clones, over 65% found once. The sample comprised memory CD4+ T cells sorted from blood. Every receptor here comes from a woman between 25 and 40 years old in good health. Both conserved end residues are part of each CDR3. The D gene is left open where the match is weak. For some rows the clone size is stated as once, few or many, or as a class when expanded; others skip it.

CDR3 DNA: TGCGCCAGCAGCTTGGGGAGCTCCTACAATGAGCAGTTCTTC
CDR3 protein: CASSLGSSYNEQFF
V gene: TRBV5-1
J gene: TRBJ2-1
clone size: many
D gene: .

CDR3 DNA: TGCAGCGTATCTACAGGCCTGCGGACCGGGGAGCTGTTTTTT
CDR3 protein: CSVSTGLRTGELFF
V gene: TRBV29-1
J gene: TRBJ2-2
clone size: .
D gene: .

CDR3 DNA: TGTGCCATCAGTGAGTCCTTTCCGGGACAGGGAATAGTAAATACGCAGTATTTT
CDR3 protein: CAISESFPGQGIVNTQYF
V gene: TRBV10-3
J gene: TRBJ2-3
clone size: .
D gene: TRBD1

CDR3 DNA: TGCGCCAGCACATGGGGGGAAAAGACAGATACGCAGTATTTT
CDR3 protein: CASTWGEKTDTQYF
V gene: TRBV5-1
J gene: TRBJ2-3
clone size: .
D gene: .

CDR3 DNA: TGTGCCAGCAGTGGAGAAGCGGGAAGCAACACCGGGGAGCTGTTTTTT
CDR3 protein: CASSGEAGSNTGELFF
V gene: TRBV25-1
J gene: TRBJ2-2
clone size: .
D gene: TRBD2

CDR3 DNA: TGTGCCAGCAGCCGAGATAGCCAAGTGAACACTGAAGCTTTCTTT
CDR3 protein: CASSRDSQVNTEAFF
V gene: TRBV4-2
J gene: TRBJ1-1
clone size: .
D gene: .

CDR3 DNA: TGTGCCAGCAGCCCTTGGACAGCGAACACTGAAGCTTTCTTT
CDR3 protein: CASSPWTANTEAFF
V gene: TRBV7-8
J gene: TRBJ1-1
clone size: many
D gene: .

CDR3 DNA: TGTGCCAGCGAAATGACAGGGGATCAGCCCCAGCATTTT
CDR3 protein: CASEMTGDQPQHF
V gene: TRBV5-8
J gene: TRBJ1-5
clone size: few
D gene: TRBD1

CDR3 DNA: TGTGCCAGCAGTTATCCGGGGGCAGGGCAGCCCCAGCATTTT
CDR3 protein: CASSYPGAGQPQHF
V gene: TRBV6-6
J gene: TRBJ1-5
clone size: .
D gene: .

CDR3 DNA: TGTGCCAGCAGTGAAAGCGTCGGGGATGGCTACACCTTC
CDR3 protein: CASSESVGDGYTF
V gene: TRBV6-1
J gene: TRBJ1-2
clone size: few
D gene: .

CDR3 DNA: TGTGCCAGTAGGGGTTTTAAGGGAGGGGAGTACAATGAGCAGTTCTTC
CDR3 protein: CASRGFKGGEYNEQFF
V gene: TRBV19
J gene: TRBJ2-1
clone size: .
D gene: TRBD2

CDR3 DNA: TGCGCCAGCAGCTCCCTCAGCGGGACCAAAGATACGCAGTATTTT
CDR3 protein: CASSSLSGTKDTQYF
V gene: TRBV5-1
J gene: TRBJ2-3
clone size: .
D gene: TRBD2

CDR3 DNA: TGTGCCAGCAGCTTGGGTAGCGGGAGATCCTACGAGCAGTACTTC
CDR3 protein: CASSLGSGRSYEQYF
V gene: TRBV5-4
J gene: TRBJ2-7
clone size: .
D gene: TRBD2

CDR3 DNA: TGTGCCAGCAGTTTTCGCAGAGATAGCAATCAGCCCCAGCATTTT
CDR3 protein: CASSFRRDSNQPQHF
V gene: TRBV27
J gene: TRBJ1-5
clone size: .
D gene: .

CDR3 DNA: TGTGCCATCAGTGAGTCCGGCAATCAGCCCCAGCATTTT
CDR3 protein: CAISESGNQPQHF
V gene: TRBV10-3
J gene: TRBJ1-5
clone size: .
D gene: .

CDR3 DNA: TGTGCCAGCAGTCTCCGGGTCTACTACGAGCAGTACTTC
CDR3 protein: CASSLRVYYEQYF
V gene: TRBV27
J gene: TRBJ2-7
clone size: few
D gene: .

CDR3 DNA: TGCGCCAGCAGCTTGGCCGGGACAGGGGTCCAGCCCCAGCATTTT
CDR3 protein: CASSLAGTGVQPQHF
V gene: TRBV5-1
J gene: TRBJ1-5
clone size: once
D gene: TRBD1

CDR3 DNA: TGTGCCAGCAGTGCTCCGGGACTAGGGCGCACAGATACGCAGTATTTT
CDR3 protein: CASSAPGLGRTDTQYF
V gene: TRBV25-1
J gene: TRBJ2-3
clone size: .
D gene: TRBD2

CDR3 DNA: TGTGCCAGCACCAAATCCGGGACAGGGGTCGGACTCTATGGCTACACCTTC
CDR3 protein: CASTKSGTGVGLYGYTF
V gene: TRBV21-1
J gene: TRBJ1-2
clone size: many
D gene: .

CDR3 DNA: TGTGCCAGCAGCGCTAGGACAGGATCTGGAAACACCATATATTTT
CDR3 protein: CASSARTGSGNTIYF
V gene: TRBV9
J gene: TRBJ1-3
clone size: .
D gene: TRBD1

CDR3 DNA: TGTGCCAGCAGTTTAAAGTATGGCTACACCTTC
CDR3 protein: CASSLKYGYTF
V gene: TRBV28
J gene: TRBJ1-2
clone size: .
D gene: .

CDR3 DNA: TGTGCCAGCAGTTCGACAGGGACTGGTCAGCCCCAGCATTTT
CDR3 protein: CASSSTGTGQPQHF
V gene: TRBV6-5
J gene: TRBJ1-5
clone size: .
D gene: TRBD1

CDR3 DNA: TGTGCCAGCAGCTTAGCACAGTACACAGATACGCAGTATTTT
CDR3 protein: CASSLAQYTDTQYF
V gene: TRBV7-8
J gene: TRBJ2-3
clone size: .
D gene: .

CDR3 DNA: TGTGCCAGTAGTATAGCCCCGTTGGGTGGCTACACCTTC
CDR3 protein: CASSIAPLGGYTF
V gene: TRBV19
J gene: TRBJ1-2
clone size: .
D gene: .

CDR3 DNA: TGTGCCAGCAGCTCGGCAGGTGACAATGAGCAGTTCTTC
CDR3 protein: CASSSAGDNEQFF
V gene: TRBV7-9
J gene: TRBJ2-1
clone size: .
D gene: .

CDR3 DNA: TGTGCCAGCAACCTCCCGGGTGGGAATCAGCCCCAGCATTTT
CDR3 protein: CASNLPGGNQPQHF
V gene: TRBV6-6
J gene: TRBJ1-5
clone size: .
D gene: .

CDR3 DNA: TGTGCCAGCAGTGCCCGGGACGCCGGCTATGGCTACACCTTC
CDR3 protein: CASSARDAGYGYTF
V gene: TRBV28
J gene: TRBJ1-2
clone size: .
D gene: .

CDR3 DNA: TGTGCTAGTGGTTTGGACGGAAGCACAGATACGCAGTATTTT
CDR3 protein: CASGLDGSTDTQYF
V gene: TRBV12-5
J gene: TRBJ2-3
clone size: few
D gene: .

CDR3 DNA: TGCAGCGTTGGGTACGGGGGGCTGGGAGAGACCCAGTACTTC
CDR3 protein: CSVGYGGLGETQYF
V gene: TRBV29-1
J gene: TRBJ2-5
clone size: .
D gene: .

CDR3 DNA: TGTGCCAGTAGCCTTGGACCCCCGGGTTCTGGGGAGCTGTTTTTT
CDR3 protein: CASSLGPPGSGELFF
V gene: TRBV19
J gene: TRBJ2-2
clone size: .
D gene: .

CDR3 DNA: TGTGCCAGCAGCTCCGGACAGGGGGTAAACACCATATATTTT
CDR3 protein: CASSSGQGVNTIYF
V gene: TRBV7-6
J gene: TRBJ1-3
clone size: .
D gene: TRBD1

CDR3 DNA: TGTGCCAGCAGCGCTAGCGGGATAAAGGTTAATGAGCAGTTCTTC
CDR3 protein: CASSASGIKVNEQFF
V gene: TRBV9
J gene: TRBJ2-1
clone size: .
D gene: TRBD2

CDR3 DNA: TGTGCCAGCAGCCCAAAGAGTAGCGGGAGGGCCATCGGGGAGCTGTTTTTT
CDR3 protein: CASSPKSSGRAIGELFF
V gene: TRBV5-4
J gene: TRBJ2-2
clone size: .
D gene: TRBD2

CDR3 DNA: TGCGCCAGCACCTTCGTGCGGAACGAAGAGACCCAGTACTTC
CDR3 protein: CASTFVRNEETQYF
V gene: TRBV5-1
J gene: TRBJ2-5
clone size: .
D gene: .

CDR3 DNA: TGCGCCAGCAGTGAGGGAGCTAACGCAGATACGCAGTATTTT
CDR3 protein: CASSEGANADTQYF
V gene: TRBV10-1
J gene: TRBJ2-3
clone size: .
D gene: .

CDR3 DNA: TGTGCCAGCAGCAAGGGGGTTCTAAGCACAGATACGCAGTATTTT
CDR3 protein: CASSKGVLSTDTQYF
V gene: TRBV21-1
J gene: TRBJ2-3
clone size: few
D gene: .

CDR3 DNA: TGTGCCAGCAGCCAAGGGGTCGGGAGCGACATGTACGAGCAGTACTTC
CDR3 protein: CASSQGVGSDMYEQYF
V gene: TRBV4-2
J gene: TRBJ2-7
clone size: .
D gene: .

CDR3 DNA: TGTGCCAGCAGCTCAAGCGGTGATACGCAGTATTTT
CDR3 protein: CASSSSGDTQYF
V gene: TRBV7-9
J gene: TRBJ2-3
clone size: .
D gene: .

CDR3 DNA: TGTGCCAGCAGCCGTAGGTTGGCCATTAGCGATAGGGACTATGGCTACACCTTC
CDR3 protein: CASSRRLAISDRDYGYTF
V gene: TRBV9
J gene: TRBJ1-2
clone size: .
D gene: .

CDR3 DNA: TGTGCCAGCAGTTTTAGCGGGCTCTCCTACGAGCAGTACTTC
CDR3 protein: CASSFSGLSYEQYF
V gene: TRBV28
J gene: TRBJ2-7
clone size: few
D gene: TRBD2

CDR3 DNA: TGTGCCAGCAGTTTTTTGGCCGGACTCTACGAGCAGTACTTC
CDR3 protein: CASSFLAGLYEQYF
V gene: TRBV28
J gene: TRBJ2-7
clone size: .
D gene: .

CDR3 DNA: TGCGCCAGCAGTGGTGCCGTCCCGAACACTGAAGCTTTCTTT
CDR3 protein: CASSGAVPNTEAFF
V gene: TRBV10-3
J gene: TRBJ1-1
clone size: once
D gene: .

CDR3 DNA: TGTGCCAGCAGCTCTAGACAGGGGGCGGGCTACGAGCAGTACTTC
CDR3 protein: CASSSRQGAGYEQYF
V gene: TRBV11-2
J gene: TRBJ2-7
clone size: .
D gene: TRBD1

CDR3 DNA: TGCGCCAGCAGCTTGGACCTAACCCGCAGGGACAGAGGAGAGACCCAGTACTTC
CDR3 protein: CASSLDLTRRDRGETQYF
V gene: TRBV5-1
J gene: TRBJ2-5
clone size: .
D gene: TRBD1

CDR3 DNA: TGCGCCAGCACTAATACAGATACGCAGTATTTT
CDR3 protein: CASTNTDTQYF
V gene: TRBV5-1
J gene: TRBJ2-3
clone size: .
D gene: .

CDR3 DNA: TGTGCCTTGGACAGGGGGAGCTACGAGCAGTACTTC
CDR3 protein: CALDRGSYEQYF
V gene: TRBV30
J gene: TRBJ2-7
clone size: .
D gene: TRBD1

CDR3 DNA: TGCGCCAGCAGCTTGGGCCCCGGACAGGGTAGTAATCAGCCCCAGCATTTT
CDR3 protein: CASSLGPGQGSNQPQHF
V gene: TRBV5-1
J gene: TRBJ1-5
clone size: many
D gene: TRBD1

CDR3 DNA: TGTGCCAGCAGCTCCAGACAGGGAGGGGAGGAGACCCAGTACTTC
CDR3 protein: CASSSRQGGEETQYF
V gene: TRBV5-4
J gene: TRBJ2-5
clone size: few
D gene: .

CDR3 DNA: TGCGCCAGCATGGCCGGGACTAGCACAGATACGCAGTATTTT
CDR3 protein: CASMAGTSTDTQYF
V gene: TRBV5-1
J gene: TRBJ2-3
clone size: .
D gene: .